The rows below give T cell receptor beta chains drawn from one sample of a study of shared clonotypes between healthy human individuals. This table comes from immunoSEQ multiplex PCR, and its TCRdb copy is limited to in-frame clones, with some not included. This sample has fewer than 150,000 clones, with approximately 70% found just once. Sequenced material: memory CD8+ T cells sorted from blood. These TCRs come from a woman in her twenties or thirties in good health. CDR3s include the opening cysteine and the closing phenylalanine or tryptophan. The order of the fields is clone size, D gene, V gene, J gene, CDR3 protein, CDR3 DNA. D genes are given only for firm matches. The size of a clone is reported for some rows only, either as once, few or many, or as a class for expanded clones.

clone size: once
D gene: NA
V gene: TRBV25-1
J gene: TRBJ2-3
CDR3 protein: CASSESQDTQYF
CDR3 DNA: TGTGCCAGCAGTGAATCGCAAGATACGCAGTATTTT

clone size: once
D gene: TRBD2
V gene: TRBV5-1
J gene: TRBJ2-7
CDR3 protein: CASSFTSGSNYEQYF
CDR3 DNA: TGCGCCAGCAGCTTTACTAGCGGGAGTAACTACGAGCAGTACTTC

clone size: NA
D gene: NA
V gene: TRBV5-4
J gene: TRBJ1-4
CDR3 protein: CASSLATGGRDEKLFF
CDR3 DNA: TGTGCCAGCAGCTTGGCAACGGGGGGCCGCGATGAAAAACTGTTTTTT

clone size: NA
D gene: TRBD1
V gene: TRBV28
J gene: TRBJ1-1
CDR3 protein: CASSPRGGGGTEAFF
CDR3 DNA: TGTGCCAGCAGTCCCCGGGGAGGGGGCGGCACTGAAGCTTTCTTT

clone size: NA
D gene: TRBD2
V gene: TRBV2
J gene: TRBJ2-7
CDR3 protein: CASSRTSGSWNYEQYF
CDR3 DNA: TGTGCCAGCAGTCGGACTAGCGGGAGCTGGAACTACGAGCAGTACTTC

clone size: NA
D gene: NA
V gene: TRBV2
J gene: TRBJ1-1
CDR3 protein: CASSGQPLMNTEAFF
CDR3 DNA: TGTGCCAGCAGTGGACAGCCATTGATGAACACTGAAGCTTTCTTT

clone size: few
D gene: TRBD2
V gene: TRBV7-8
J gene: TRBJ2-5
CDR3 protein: CASRPRAGGVKETQYF
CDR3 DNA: TGTGCCAGCAGACCCAGGGCGGGAGGGGTGAAGGAGACCCAGTACTTC

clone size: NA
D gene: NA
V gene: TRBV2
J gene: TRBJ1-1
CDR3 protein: CASTIQGNTEAFF
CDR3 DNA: TGTGCCAGCACGATCCAGGGTAACACTGAAGCTTTCTTT

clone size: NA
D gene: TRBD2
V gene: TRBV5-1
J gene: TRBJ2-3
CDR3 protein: CASSLASGRMVDTQYF
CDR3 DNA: TGCGCCAGCAGCTTGGCTAGCGGGAGGATGGTGGATACGCAGTATTTT

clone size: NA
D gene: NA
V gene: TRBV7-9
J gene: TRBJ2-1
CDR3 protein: CASSLNAVGLANNEQFF
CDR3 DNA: TGTGCCAGCAGCTTAAACGCCGTTGGTCTAGCCAACAATGAGCAGTTCTTC

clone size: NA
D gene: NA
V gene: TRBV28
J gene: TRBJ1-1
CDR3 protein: CASRSLGEAFF
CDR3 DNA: TGTGCCAGCAGGTCCCTAGGTGAAGCTTTCTTT

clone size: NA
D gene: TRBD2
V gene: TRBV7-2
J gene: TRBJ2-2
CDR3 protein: CASSLVVAGGNTGELFF
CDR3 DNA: TGTGCCAGCAGCTTAGTAGTAGCGGGAGGGAACACCGGGGAGCTGTTTTTT

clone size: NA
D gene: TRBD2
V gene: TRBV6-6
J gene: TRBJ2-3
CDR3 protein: CASSVGLAGTDTQYF
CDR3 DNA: TGTGCCAGCAGCGTGGGACTAGCGGGCACAGATACGCAGTATTTT

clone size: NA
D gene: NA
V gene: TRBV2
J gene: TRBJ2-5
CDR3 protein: CASSDWETQYF
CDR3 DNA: TGTGCCAGCAGTGACTGGGAGACCCAGTACTTC

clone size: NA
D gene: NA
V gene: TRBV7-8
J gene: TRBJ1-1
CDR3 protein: CASSFKVPEAFF
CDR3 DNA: TGTGCCAGCAGCTTTAAAGTCCCCGAAGCTTTCTTT

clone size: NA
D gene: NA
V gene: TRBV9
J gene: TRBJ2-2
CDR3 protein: CASASRSYTGELFF
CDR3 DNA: TGTGCCAGTGCCTCTAGATCGTACACCGGGGAGCTGTTTTTT

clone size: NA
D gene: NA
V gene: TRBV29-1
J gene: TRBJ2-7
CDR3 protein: CSVELGPEQYF
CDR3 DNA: TGCAGCGTAGAGTTGGGGCCCGAGCAGTACTTC

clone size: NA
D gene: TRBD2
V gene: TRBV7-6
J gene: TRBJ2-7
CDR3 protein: CASSQRLAGSRYYEQYF
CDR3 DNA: TGTGCCAGCAGCCAGAGACTAGCGGGGAGCCGATATTACGAGCAGTACTTC

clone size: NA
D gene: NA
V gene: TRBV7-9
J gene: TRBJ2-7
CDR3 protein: CASSPRSQDYEQYF
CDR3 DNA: TGTGCCAGCAGCCCCCGGTCCCAGGACTACGAGCAGTACTTC

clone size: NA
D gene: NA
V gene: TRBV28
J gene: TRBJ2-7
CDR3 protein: CASSFGFPTYEQYF
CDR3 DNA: TGTGCCAGCAGTTTTGGGTTTCCAACCTACGAGCAGTACTTC

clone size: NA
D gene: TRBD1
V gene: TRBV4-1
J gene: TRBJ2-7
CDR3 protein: CASSQGPQDRVSYEQYF
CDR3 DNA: TGCGCCAGCAGCCAAGGGCCCCAGGACAGGGTTTCCTACGAGCAGTACTTC

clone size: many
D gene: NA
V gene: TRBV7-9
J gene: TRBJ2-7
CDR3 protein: CASSLTPGPEQYF
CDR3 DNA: TGTGCCAGCAGCTTAACCCCAGGGCCCGAGCAGTACTTC

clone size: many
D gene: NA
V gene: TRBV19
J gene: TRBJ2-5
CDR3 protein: CASGSIQGGVETQYF
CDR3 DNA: TGTGCCAGTGGATCAATACAGGGTGGGGTGGAGACCCAGTACTTC

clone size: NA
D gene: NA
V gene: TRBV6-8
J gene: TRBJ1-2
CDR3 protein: CASSGCSRKTYGYTF
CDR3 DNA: TGTGCCAGCAGTGGGTGCTCTAGAAAGACCTATGGCTACACCTTC

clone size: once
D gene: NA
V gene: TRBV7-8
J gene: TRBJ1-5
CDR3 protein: CASSWRGAFQPQHF
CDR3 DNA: TGTGCCAGCAGTTGGCGGGGGGCATTTCAGCCCCAGCATTTT

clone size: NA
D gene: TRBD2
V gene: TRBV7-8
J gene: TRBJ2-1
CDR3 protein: CASSYPVAAGGTYNEQFF
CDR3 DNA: TGTGCCAGCAGCTACCCCGTCGCTGCGGGAGGTACCTACAATGAGCAGTTCTTC

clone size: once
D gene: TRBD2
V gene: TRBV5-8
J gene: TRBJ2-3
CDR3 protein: CASRRAGEELDTQYF
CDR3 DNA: TGTGCCAGCAGGAGGGCGGGAGAGGAATTAGATACGCAGTATTTT

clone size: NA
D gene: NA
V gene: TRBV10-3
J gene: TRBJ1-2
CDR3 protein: CAVNQRGNGYTF
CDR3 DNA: TGTGCCGTCAACCAGCGGGGAAATGGCTACACCTTC

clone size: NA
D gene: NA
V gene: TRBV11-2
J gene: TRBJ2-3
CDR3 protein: CASSPGVFLTDTQYF
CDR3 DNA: TGTGCCAGCAGCCCAGGAGTCTTTCTGACAGATACGCAGTATTTT

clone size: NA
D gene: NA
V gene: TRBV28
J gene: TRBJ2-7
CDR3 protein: CASSLADSYEQYF
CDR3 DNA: TGTGCCAGCAGTTTAGCGGACTCCTACGAGCAGTACTTC

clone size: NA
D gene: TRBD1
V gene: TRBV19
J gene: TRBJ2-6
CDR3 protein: CASSTAQDRKTSGANVLTF
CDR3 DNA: TGTGCCAGTAGTACTGCCCAGGACAGGAAGACCTCTGGGGCCAACGTCCTGACTTTC

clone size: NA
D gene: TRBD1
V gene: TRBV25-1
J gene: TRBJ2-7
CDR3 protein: CASSGTGVDEQYF
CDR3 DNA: TGTGCCAGCAGCGGGACAGGGGTCGACGAGCAGTACTTC

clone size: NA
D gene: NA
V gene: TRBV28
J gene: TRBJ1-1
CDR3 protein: CASREGWNTEAFF
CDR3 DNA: TGTGCCAGCAGAGAGGGGTGGAACACTGAAGCTTTCTTT

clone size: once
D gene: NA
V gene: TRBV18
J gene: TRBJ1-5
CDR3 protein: CASSPITSNQPQHF
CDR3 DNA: TGTGCCAGCTCACCGATCACTAGCAATCAGCCCCAGCATTTT

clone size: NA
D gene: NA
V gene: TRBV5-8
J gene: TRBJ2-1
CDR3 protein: CASSLDSSEQFF
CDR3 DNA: TGTGCCAGCAGCTTGGATAGCTCTGAGCAGTTCTTC

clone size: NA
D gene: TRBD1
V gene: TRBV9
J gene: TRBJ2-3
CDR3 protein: CASSVVWDRGTDTQYF
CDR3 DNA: TGTGCCAGCAGCGTAGTTTGGGACAGGGGGACAGATACGCAGTATTTT

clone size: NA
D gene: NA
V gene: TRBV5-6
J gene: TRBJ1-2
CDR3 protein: CASSLAPAGNYGYTF
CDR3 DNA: TGTGCCAGCAGCTTGGCCCCAGCAGGGAACTATGGCTACACCTTC

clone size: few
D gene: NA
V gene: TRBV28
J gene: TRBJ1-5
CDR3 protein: CASSFSQLSNQPQHF
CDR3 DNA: TGTGCCAGCAGTTTCTCGCAACTTAGCAATCAGCCCCAGCATTTT

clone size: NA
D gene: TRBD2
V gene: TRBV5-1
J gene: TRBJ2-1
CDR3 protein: CASSFSALAGGTAGNEQFF
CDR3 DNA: TGCGCCAGCAGCTTTTCAGCTTTGGCGGGAGGGACCGCAGGCAATGAGCAGTTCTTC

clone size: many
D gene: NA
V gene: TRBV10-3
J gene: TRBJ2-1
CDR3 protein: CAISGSVAYNEQFF
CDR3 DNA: TGTGCCATCAGTGGTAGCGTGGCATACAATGAGCAGTTCTTC